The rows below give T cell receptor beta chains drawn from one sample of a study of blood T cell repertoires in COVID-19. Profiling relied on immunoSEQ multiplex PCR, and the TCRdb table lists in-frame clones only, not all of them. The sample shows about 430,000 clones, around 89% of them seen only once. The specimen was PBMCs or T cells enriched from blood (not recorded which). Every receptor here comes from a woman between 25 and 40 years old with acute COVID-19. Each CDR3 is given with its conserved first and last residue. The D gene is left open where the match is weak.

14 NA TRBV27 CASSLITEINEQFF
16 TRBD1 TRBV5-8 CASSLGTGYGTDTQYF
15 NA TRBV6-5 CASSYLTGFRGEAFF
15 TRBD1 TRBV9 CASSVSSDRASPLHF
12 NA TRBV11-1 CASSMGLREQFF
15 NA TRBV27 CASSPQGYSNQPQHF
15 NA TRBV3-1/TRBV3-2 CASSRITGVNYGYTF
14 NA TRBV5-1 CASSLSGDNQPQHF
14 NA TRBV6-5 CASMRSGNTGELFF
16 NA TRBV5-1 CASSFRQLGTNEKLFF
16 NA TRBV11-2 CASSPRTRADSYEQYF
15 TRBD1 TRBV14 CASARTGSPNSPLHF
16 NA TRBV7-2 CASSLGPGGWSYEQYF
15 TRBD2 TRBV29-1 CSVEGAGGYSYEQYF
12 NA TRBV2 CASSVAPLEQYF
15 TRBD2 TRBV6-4 CASSEERGGYYEQYF
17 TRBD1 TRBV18 CASSPPQGADALNGYTF
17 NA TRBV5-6 CASSLAGGGAGNQPQHF
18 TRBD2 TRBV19 CASSRGLGLAGGYNEQFF
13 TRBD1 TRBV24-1 CATSDFPRGAAFF
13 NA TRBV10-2 CASSPKLGDTQYF
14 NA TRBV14 CASSQVGGLPEAFF
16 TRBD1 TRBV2 CASSERRDRGNTEAFF
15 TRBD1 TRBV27 CASSPFGQGGQPQHF
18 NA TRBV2 CASSPTFQQGIRNEKLFF
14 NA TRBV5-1 CASSLVAGDQPQHF
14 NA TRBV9 CASSHTGTGTEAFF
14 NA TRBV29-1 CSVKGQSEGTEAFF
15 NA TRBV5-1 CASSWNPGLQETQYF
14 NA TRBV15 CATSRDRDSYGYTF
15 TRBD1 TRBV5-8 CASSRNRGPGNTIYF
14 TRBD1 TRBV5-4 CASSLETGIGEQYF
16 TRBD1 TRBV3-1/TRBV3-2 CASTSLPGQGHYGYTF
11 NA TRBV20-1 CSGAVEETQYF
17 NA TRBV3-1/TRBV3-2 CASSQVGPQGGNEKLFF
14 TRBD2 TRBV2 CASRRDGGIYEQYF
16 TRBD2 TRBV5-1 CASSLAAGKNTGELFF